This section outlines one T cell receptor (beta chain) sequence together with its context. Its specificity is not known. The V and J ends lost 0 bases and 13 bases respectively, with 17 bases between them. The CDR3 totals 14 residues. Germline-derived CDR1 and CDR2 are SGHRS and YFSETQ. The cDNA came from 5'RACE, which used 10-nucleotide random UMIs. One entry per CDR3 protein, called by TCRdb with MiXCR from the 5' RACE reads. The sample lists tens of thousands of distinct CDR3 sequences; roughly 13% were seen once. The data stem from a study of neurological immune-mediated disorders. Findings and limits, study-wide: HTLV-1-associated myelopathy had the most TCR clonal expansion, and multiple sclerosis had the least, less than healthy controls.

The specimen was PBMCs. The origin of this receptor is a woman in her forties or fifties with HTLV-1-associated myelopathy (HAM/TSP). The chain couples TRBV5-1 to TRBJ2-1; D gene ambiguous. The CDR3 region is CASSLESLWAEQFF. CDR3 bases: TGCGCCAGCAGCTTGGAGAGCCTCTGGGCGGAACAGTTCTTC.